The source of this T cell receptor beta chain is a study of neurological immune-mediated disorders. Regarding the study as a whole: Because no CDR3 amino acid sequences were shared across subjects by expanded clones, private repertoires were suggested in all groups.

This clonotype was recorded at least ten times. Its antigen is still unknown. A 10-nucleotide random UMI tagged transcripts in template-switch 5'RACE cDNA synthesis. In TCRdb, the 5' RACE reads were re-called with MiXCR into one record per CDR3 protein. This sample has tens of thousands of distinct CDR3 sequences; approximately 15% occur once, and the top ten carry about an eighth. Germline CDR1 and CDR2: SGHRS and YFSETQ. V lost 5 bases, J lost 6 bases, and 2 bases stayed unmatched. The CDR3 has 13 amino acids. Time point of the sample: longitudinal time-point 3. Volunteers attending a blood bank in Maryland, USA, served as healthy controls. Source material was 2 million unsorted PBMCs, stored at -80 °C in RNAlater.

The chain has TRBV5-1 and TRBJ2-3, with 11 bases aligning to TRBD2. The sample consisted of PBMCs. The source of this sequence is a man in his thirties or forties in good health. CDR3 nucleotides: TGCGCCAGCAGGACTAGCGGGATGGATACGCAGTATTTT. Translated: CASRTSGMDTQYF.